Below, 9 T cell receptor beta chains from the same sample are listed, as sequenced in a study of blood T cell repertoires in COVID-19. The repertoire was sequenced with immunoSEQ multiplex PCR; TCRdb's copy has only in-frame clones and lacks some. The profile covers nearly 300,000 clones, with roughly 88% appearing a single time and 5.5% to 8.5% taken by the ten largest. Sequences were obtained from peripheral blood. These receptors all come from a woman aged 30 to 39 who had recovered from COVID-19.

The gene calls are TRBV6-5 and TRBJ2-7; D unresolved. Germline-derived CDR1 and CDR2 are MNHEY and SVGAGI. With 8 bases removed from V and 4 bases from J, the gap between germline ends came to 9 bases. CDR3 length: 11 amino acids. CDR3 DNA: TGTGCCAGCGGCACCTCGTACGAGCAGTACTTC. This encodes CASGTSYEQYF.

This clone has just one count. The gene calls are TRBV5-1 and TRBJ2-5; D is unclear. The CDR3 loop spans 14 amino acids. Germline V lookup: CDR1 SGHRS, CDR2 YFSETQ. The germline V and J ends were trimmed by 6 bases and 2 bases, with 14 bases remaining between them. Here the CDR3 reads CASNKESWQETQYF. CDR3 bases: TGCGCCAGCAACAAGGAGAGTTGGCAAGAGACCCAGTACTTC.

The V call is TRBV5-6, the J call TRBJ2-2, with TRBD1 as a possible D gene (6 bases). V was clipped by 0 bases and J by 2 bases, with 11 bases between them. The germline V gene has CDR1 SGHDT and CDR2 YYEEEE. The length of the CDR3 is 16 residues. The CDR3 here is CASSLVGTLNTGELFF. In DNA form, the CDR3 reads TGTGCCAGCAGCTTGGTAGGGACACTTAACACCGGGGAGCTGTTTTTT.

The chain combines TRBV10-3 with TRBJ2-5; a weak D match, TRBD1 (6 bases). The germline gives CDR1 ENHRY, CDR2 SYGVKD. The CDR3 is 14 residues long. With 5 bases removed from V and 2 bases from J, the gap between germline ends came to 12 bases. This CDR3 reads CAISQTGGQETQYF. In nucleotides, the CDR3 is TGTGCCATCAGTCAGACAGGAGGACAAGAGACCCAGTACTTC.

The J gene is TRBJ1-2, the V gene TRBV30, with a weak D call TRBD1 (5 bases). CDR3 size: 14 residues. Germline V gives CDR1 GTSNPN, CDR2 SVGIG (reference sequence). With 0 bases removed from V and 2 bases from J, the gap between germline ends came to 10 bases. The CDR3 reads CAWSVGRGNYGYTF. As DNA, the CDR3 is TGTGCCTGGAGTGTCGGACGGGGGAACTATGGCTACACCTTC.

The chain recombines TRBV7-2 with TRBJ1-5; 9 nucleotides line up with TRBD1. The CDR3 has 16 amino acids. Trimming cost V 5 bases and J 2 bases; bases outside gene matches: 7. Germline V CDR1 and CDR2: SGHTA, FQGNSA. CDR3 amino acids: CASSATGGAGNQPQHF. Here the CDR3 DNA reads TGTGCCAGCAGCGCAACAGGGGGCGCGGGCAATCAGCCCCAGCATTTT.

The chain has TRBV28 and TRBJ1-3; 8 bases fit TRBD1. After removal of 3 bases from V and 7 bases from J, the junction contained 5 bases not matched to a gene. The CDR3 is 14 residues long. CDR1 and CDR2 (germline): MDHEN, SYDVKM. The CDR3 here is CASSFPHRGNTIYF. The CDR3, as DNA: TGTGCCAGCAGTTTCCCCCACAGGGGGAACACCATATATTTT.

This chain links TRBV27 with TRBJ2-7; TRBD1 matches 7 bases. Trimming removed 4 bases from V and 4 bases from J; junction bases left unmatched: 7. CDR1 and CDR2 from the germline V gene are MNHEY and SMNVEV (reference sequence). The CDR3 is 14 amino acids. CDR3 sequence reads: CASSSSGTEYEQYF. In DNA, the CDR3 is TGTGCCAGCAGTTCATCCGGGACAGAATACGAGCAGTACTTC.

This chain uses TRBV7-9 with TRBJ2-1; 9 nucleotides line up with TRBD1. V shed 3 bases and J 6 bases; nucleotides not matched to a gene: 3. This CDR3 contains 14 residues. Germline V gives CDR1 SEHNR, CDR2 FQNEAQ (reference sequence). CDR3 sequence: CASSFGQGFNEQFF. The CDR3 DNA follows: TGTGCCAGCAGCTTTGGACAGGGGTTCAATGAGCAGTTCTTC.